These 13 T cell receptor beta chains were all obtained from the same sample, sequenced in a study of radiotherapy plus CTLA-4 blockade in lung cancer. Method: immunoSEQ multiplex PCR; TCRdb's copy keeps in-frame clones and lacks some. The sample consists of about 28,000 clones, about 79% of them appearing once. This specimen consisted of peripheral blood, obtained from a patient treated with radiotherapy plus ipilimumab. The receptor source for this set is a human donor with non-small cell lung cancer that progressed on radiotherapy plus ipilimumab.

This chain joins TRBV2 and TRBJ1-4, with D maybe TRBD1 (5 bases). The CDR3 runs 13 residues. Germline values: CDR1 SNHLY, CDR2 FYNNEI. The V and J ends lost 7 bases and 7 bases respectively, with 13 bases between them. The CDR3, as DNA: TGTGCCAGCATGGCGGGGGAGGGTGAAAAACTGTTTTTT. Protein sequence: CASMAGEGEKLFF.

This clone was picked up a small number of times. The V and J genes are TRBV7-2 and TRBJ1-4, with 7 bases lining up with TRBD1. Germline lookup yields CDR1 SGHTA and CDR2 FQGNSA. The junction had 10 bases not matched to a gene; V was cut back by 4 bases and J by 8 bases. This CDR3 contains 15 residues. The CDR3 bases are TGTGCCAGCAGCTCCCAGGGGGGGGCGCGGGAAAAACTGTTTTTT. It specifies CASSSQGGAREKLFF.

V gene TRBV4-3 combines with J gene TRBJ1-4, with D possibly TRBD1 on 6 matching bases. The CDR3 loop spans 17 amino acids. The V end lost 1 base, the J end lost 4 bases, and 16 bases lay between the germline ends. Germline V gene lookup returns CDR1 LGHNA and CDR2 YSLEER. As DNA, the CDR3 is TGCGCCAGCAGCCAAGGCCGCGGGGGGGGCATTAATGAAAAACTGTTTTTT. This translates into CASSQGRGGGINEKLFF.

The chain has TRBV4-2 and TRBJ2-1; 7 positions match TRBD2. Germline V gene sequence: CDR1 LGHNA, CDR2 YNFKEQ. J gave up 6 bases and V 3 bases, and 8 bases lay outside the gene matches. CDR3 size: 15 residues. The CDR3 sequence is CASSQGGSVGNEQFF. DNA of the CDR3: TGTGCCAGCAGCCAGGGCGGGAGTGTGGGCAATGAGCAGTTCTTC.

CDR3 in DNA: TGCGCCAGCAGCTTGACTAGAAGGGACACCGGGGAGCTGTTTTTT. Translation: CASSLTRRDTGELFF. V gene TRBV5-1 combines with J gene TRBJ2-2; a possible D gene is TRBD2 (5 bases). The V and J ends lost 1 base and 3 bases respectively, with 10 bases between them. CDR1 is SGHRS, CDR2 YFSETQ, per germline. The CDR3 covers 15 residues. The variable domain in full, with the rest retrieved from reference TRBV5-1 and TRBJ2-2, is KAGVTQTPRYLIKTRGQQVTLSCSPISGHRSVSWYQQTPGQGLQFLFEYFSETQRNKGNFPGRFSGRQFSNSRSEMNVSTLELGDSALYLCASSLTRRDTGELFFGEGSRLTVL.

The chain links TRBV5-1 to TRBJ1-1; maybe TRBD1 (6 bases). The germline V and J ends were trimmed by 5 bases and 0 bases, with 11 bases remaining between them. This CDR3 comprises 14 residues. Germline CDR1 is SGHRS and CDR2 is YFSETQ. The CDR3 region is CASSPQGLNTEAFF. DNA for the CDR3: TGCGCCAGCAGTCCACAGGGTTTGAACACTGAAGCTTTCTTT.

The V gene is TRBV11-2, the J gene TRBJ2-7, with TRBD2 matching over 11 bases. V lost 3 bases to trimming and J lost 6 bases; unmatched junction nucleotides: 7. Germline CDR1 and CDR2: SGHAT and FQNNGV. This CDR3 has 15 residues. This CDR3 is CASSFTSGSGSEQYF. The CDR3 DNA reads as TGTGCCAGCAGCTTCACTAGCGGGAGTGGCTCCGAGCAGTACTTC.

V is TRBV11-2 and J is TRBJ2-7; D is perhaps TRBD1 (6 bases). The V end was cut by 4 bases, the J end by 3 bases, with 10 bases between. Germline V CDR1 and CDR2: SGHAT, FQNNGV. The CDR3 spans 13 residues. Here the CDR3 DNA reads TGTGCCAGCAGCTGGGCAGGGGTCTACGAGCAGTACTTC. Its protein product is CASSWAGVYEQYF. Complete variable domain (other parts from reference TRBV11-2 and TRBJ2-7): EAGVAQSPRYKIIEKRQSVAFWCNPISGHATLYWYQQILGQGPKLLIQFQNNGVVDDSQLPKDRFSAERLKGVDSTLKIQPAKLEDSAVYLCASSWAGVYEQYFGPGTRLTVT.

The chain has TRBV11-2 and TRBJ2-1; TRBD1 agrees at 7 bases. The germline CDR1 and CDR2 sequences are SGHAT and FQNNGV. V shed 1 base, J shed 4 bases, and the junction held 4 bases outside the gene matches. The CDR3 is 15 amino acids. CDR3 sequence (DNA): TGTGCCAGCAGCTTAGGGACAGGAACGTACAATGAGCAGTTCTTC. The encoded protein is CASSLGTGTYNEQFF.

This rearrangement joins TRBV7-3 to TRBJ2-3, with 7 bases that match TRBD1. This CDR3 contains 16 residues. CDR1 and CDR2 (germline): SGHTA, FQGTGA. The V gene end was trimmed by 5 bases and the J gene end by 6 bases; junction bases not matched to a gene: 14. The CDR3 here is CASSAQGPAIADTQYF. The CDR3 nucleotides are TGTGCCAGCAGCGCACAGGGGCCTGCAATAGCGGATACGCAGTATTTT.

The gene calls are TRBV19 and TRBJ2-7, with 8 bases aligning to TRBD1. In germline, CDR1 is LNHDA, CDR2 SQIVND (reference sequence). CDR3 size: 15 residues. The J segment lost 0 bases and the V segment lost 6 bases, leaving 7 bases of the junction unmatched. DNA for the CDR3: TGTGCCAGTAGCCTTGAGACAGGGGCCTCCTACGAGCAGTACTTC. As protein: CASSLETGASYEQYF.

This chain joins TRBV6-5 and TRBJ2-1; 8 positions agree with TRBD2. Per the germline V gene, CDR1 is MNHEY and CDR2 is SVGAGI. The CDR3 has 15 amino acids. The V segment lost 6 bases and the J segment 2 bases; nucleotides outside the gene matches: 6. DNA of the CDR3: TGTGCCAGCAGACCCGGGGGGGGCGCCTACAATGAGCAGTTCTTC. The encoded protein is CASRPGGGAYNEQFF.

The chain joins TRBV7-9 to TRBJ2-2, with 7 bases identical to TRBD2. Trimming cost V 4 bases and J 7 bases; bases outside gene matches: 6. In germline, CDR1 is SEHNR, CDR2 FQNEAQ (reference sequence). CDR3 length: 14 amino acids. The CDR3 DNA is TGTGCCAGCAGCTCAAGCGGGAACGTCGGGGAGCTGTTTTTT. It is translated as CASSSSGNVGELFF.